The T cell receptor (beta chain) described here comes from a study of regulatory T cells in long-lasting Graves disease. The time point here: newly diagnosed GD, antithyroid drugs for less than 3 months. Extracted RNA from PBMCs served as the source of the TCR library. Arm-PCR with iRepertoire HTBI primers amplified the CDR3 regions for these TCR beta libraries. MiXCR, applied by TCRdb to the multiplex PCR reads, yields one record per CDR3 protein. Seen here are about 540,000 distinct CDR3 sequences, about 13% observed once, and the top ten hold roughly 10%. The sample also formed part of further work on T cells in Graves' hyperthyroidism and ophthalmopathy.

Source: peripheral blood mononuclear cells (PBMCs), taken at new diagnosis, from a patient treated with antithyroid drugs. The receptor was derived from a man between 25 and 39 years old with Graves disease.

DNA for the CDR3: TGTGCCAGCACCGACAGGTCGAGGAACACTGAAGCTTTCTTT. This translates into CASTDRSRNTEAFF. V is TRBV7-9 and J is TRBJ1-1, with a tentative D call TRBD1 (6 bases). Germline V gene lookup returns CDR1 SEHNR and CDR2 FQNEAQ (reference sequence). The CDR3 sequence is 14 residues long. V was trimmed by 7 bases and J by 1 base, leaving 13 bases between them.